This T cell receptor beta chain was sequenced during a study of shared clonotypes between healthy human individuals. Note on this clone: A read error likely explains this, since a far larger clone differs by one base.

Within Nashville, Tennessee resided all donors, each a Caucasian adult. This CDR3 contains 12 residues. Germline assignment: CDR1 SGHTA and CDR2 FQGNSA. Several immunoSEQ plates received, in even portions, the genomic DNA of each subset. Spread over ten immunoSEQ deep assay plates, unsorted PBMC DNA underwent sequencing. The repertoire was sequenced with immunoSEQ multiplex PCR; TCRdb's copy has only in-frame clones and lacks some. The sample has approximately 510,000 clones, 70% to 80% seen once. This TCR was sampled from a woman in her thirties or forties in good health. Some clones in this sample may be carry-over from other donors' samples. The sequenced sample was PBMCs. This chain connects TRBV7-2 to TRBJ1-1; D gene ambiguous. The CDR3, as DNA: TGTGCCAGCAGCTTTGACTACAGTGAAGCTCTCTTT. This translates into CASSFDYSEALF.